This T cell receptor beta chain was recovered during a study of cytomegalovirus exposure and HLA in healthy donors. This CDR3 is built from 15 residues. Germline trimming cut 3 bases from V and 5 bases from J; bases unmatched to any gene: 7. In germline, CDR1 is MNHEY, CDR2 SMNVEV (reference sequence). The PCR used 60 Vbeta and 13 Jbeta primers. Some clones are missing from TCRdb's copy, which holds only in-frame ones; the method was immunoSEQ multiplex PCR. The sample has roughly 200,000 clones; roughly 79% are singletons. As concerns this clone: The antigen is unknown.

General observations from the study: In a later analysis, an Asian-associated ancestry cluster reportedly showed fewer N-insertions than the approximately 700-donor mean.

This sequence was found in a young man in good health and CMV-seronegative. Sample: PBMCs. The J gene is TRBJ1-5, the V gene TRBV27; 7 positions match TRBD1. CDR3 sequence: CASSFNRGVDQPQHF. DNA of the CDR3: TGTGCCAGCAGTTTTAACAGGGGTGTTGATCAGCCCCAGCATTTT.